Each of the 29 T cell receptor beta chains below was sequenced from the same sample in a study of T cell changes during pregnancy in multiple sclerosis. The protocol was immunoSEQ multiplex PCR, while the TCRdb copy is restricted to in-frame clones and leaves out a portion. The sample lists 56,000 or so clones; 75% to 90% were seen once. Sequenced here: CD4+ T cells from peripheral blood mononuclear cells, sampled in the third trimester of pregnancy. The receptors were gathered from a female donor with multiple sclerosis, enrolled in a pregnancy study.

The CDR3 loop is CAWSVRGGGEYF. CDR3 in DNA: TGTGCCTGGAGTGTAAGAGGTGGGGGGGAGTACTTC. This chain connects TRBV30 to TRBJ2-7; TRBD2 matches at 7 bases. Germline V gene lookup returns CDR1 GTSNPN and CDR2 SVGIG (reference sequence). With V trimmed by 0 bases and J by 11 bases, 7 bases remained unmatched. The CDR3 covers 12 residues.

This clone was seen a single time. The chain recombines TRBV5-1 with TRBJ2-2, with 7 bases identical to TRBD1. The CDR3 is 15 amino acids. J was trimmed by 4 bases and V by 3 bases; bases with no gene match: 6. Per the germline V gene, CDR1 is SGHRS and CDR2 is YFSETQ. The CDR3 bases are TGCGCCAGCAGCTGGGTGACAGGGAGCACCGGGGAGCTGTTTTTT. Protein product: CASSWVTGSTGELFF.

This chain uses TRBV2 with TRBJ2-7, with 13 bases aligning to TRBD2. Germline V gene lookup returns CDR1 SNHLY and CDR2 FYNNEI. The length of the CDR3 is 19 residues. Unmatched junction bases numbered 20, after V lost 7 bases and J lost 5 bases. CDR3 bases: TGTGCCAGCACTCGCCTCGCCGGGACTAGCGGGAAGAGAATCCACGAGCAGTACTTC. This encodes CASTRLAGTSGKRIHEQYF.

V gene TRBV5-6 combines with J gene TRBJ1-5; perhaps TRBD1 as D (5 bases). V lost 0 bases to trimming and J lost 6 bases, with 10 bases between them. The germline V gene has CDR1 SGHDT and CDR2 YYEEEE. This CDR3 comprises 14 residues. The CDR3 reads CASSLGQYAQPQHF. The CDR3 nucleotides are TGTGCCAGCAGCTTGGGACAGTACGCTCAGCCCCAGCATTTT.

The chain joins TRBV5-1 to TRBJ1-1; 11 bases are a match to TRBD1. Germline CDR1 is SGHRS and CDR2 is YFSETQ. The length of the CDR3 is 15 residues. V was pared by 0 bases and J by 4 bases, with 2 bases of the junction left unmatched. CDR3 amino acids: CASSLGDRGGTEAFF. For the CDR3, the DNA is TGCGCCAGCAGCTTGGGGGACAGGGGGGGCACTGAAGCTTTCTTT.

The J gene is TRBJ2-1, the V gene TRBV6-1; a weak D match, TRBD2 (6 bases). V was pared by 1 base and J by 9 bases, with 10 bases between. The CDR3 is 13 amino acids. Per the germline V gene, CDR1 is MNHNS and CDR2 is SASEGT. CDR3 loop: CASSEGRDGEQFF. As DNA, the CDR3 is TGTGCCAGCAGTGAAGGGAGGGACGGTGAGCAGTTCTTC.

The chain combines TRBV19 with TRBJ2-5, with D possibly being TRBD2 (7 bases). Germline lookup yields CDR1 LNHDA and CDR2 SQIVND (reference sequence). The CDR3 length is 14 residues. V gave up 11 bases and J gave up 5 bases, with 21 bases separating them. DNA of the CDR3: TGTGCCTCCTCCAGAGGGGGGGCGAGGGAGACCCAGTACTTC. This codes for CASSRGGARETQYF.

This clone appeared once. The genes are TRBV19 and TRBJ2-3, with a tentative D call TRBD1 (6 bases). Trimming removed 6 bases at V and 3 bases at J, with 19 bases between. Germline V gives CDR1 LNHDA, CDR2 SQIVND (reference sequence). This CDR3 is 16 amino acids long. Here the CDR3 DNA reads TGTGCCAGTAGCCGTTCAGGGGCGCTAGGTACAGATACGCAGTATTTT. This codes for CASSRSGALGTDTQYF.

The gene calls are TRBV7-3 and TRBJ2-1, with D perhaps TRBD2 (7 bases). V was pared by 5 bases and J by 5 bases, with 13 bases between. The germline V gene encodes CDR1 SGHTA and CDR2 FQGTGA. The CDR3 extends over 14 amino acids. The CDR3 reads CASSPRGAHNEQFF. In DNA, the CDR3 is TGTGCCAGCAGCCCCCGGGGGGCCCACAATGAGCAGTTCTTC.

This chain uses TRBV18 with TRBJ1-4; D is perhaps TRBD1 (6 bases). CDR3 length: 15 amino acids. Trimming removed 2 bases at V and 7 bases at J, with 14 bases between. Germline CDR1 and CDR2: KGHSH and LQKENI. CDR3 sequence: CASSPTEGQPEKLFF. The CDR3, as DNA: TGTGCCAGCTCACCAACAGAAGGACAGCCTGAAAAACTGTTTTTT.

The chain combines TRBV25-1 with TRBJ2-7; TRBD1 might be the D (5 bases). The germline V and J ends were trimmed by 3 bases and 7 bases, with 16 bases remaining between them. Germline V gene lookup returns CDR1 MGHDK and CDR2 SYGVNS. The CDR3 consists of 14 residues. Written as DNA, the CDR3 is TGTGCCAGCAGTGAGGCACAGGCCCCGGAAGAGCAGTACTTC. Amino acid sequence: CASSEAQAPEEQYF.

The chain employs TRBV12-2 and TRBJ1-2. TRBV12-2 is assigned pseudogene status. The length of the CDR3 is 17 residues. The CDR3 loop is CASRRRDYCSFNYGYTF. CDR3 coding DNA: TGTGCAAGTCGCCGCCGGGACTATTGTTCCTTTAACTATGGCTACACCTTC.

The rearrangement uses TRBV5-1 and TRBJ1-1, with D hard to call. CDR1 is SGHRS, CDR2 YFSETQ, per germline. This CDR3 is 12 amino acids long. V was shortened by 4 bases and J by 8 bases, with 12 bases between the two germline ends. The DNA for the CDR3 is TGCGCCAGCAGCGTAGTCGGAGAAGAAGCTTTCTTT. It yields the protein CASSVVGEEAFF.

A single count supports this clone. This chain links TRBV7-3 with TRBJ2-1, with 7 positions matching TRBD1. Germline assignment: CDR1 SGHTA and CDR2 FQGTGA. There are 13 residues in the CDR3. Trimming at V came to 5 bases and at J to 10 bases, leaving 8 bases not matched to a gene. CDR3 nucleotides: TGTGCCAGCAGCATAGAGGGGGCGGGCGAGCAGTTCTTC. As protein: CASSIEGAGEQFF.

V is TRBV5-1 and J is TRBJ1-2; 11 bases are shared with TRBD1. CDR3 size: 14 residues. Germline V gene sequence: CDR1 SGHRS, CDR2 YFSETQ. The junction had 7 bases not matched to a gene; V was cut back by 4 bases and J by 8 bases. The CDR3 coding sequence is TGCGCCAGCAGCCCCCGGACAGGGGGCGGGGGCTACACCTTC. Protein sequence: CASSPRTGGGGYTF.

The V gene is TRBV19, the J gene TRBJ2-1, with 10 nucleotides matching TRBD2. Germline assignment: CDR1 LNHDA and CDR2 SQIVND (reference sequence). This CDR3 is built from 14 residues. V dropped 9 bases and J dropped 2; count of bases not matched to a gene: 4. The CDR3 DNA reads TGTGCCAGCAGGAGCGGGGGGGCCTACAATGAGCAGTTCTTC. The encoded protein is CASRSGGAYNEQFF.

The chain joins TRBV19 to TRBJ1-5; 11 nucleotides align to TRBD1. There are 16 residues in the CDR3. Unmatched junction bases numbered 10, after V lost 6 bases and J lost 6 bases. The germline V gene has CDR1 LNHDA and CDR2 SQIVND (reference sequence). CDR3 bases: TGTGCCAGTAGCCGAGGGACAGGGGGTTTCGGTCAGCCCCAGCATTTT. Its translation is CASSRGTGGFGQPQHF.

The table lists this clone with a few counts. The chain is built from TRBV7-6 and TRBJ2-7; weak D call: TRBD1 (5 bases). Germline values: CDR1 SGHVS, CDR2 FNYEAQ. The CDR3 is 14 residues long. V was pared by 0 bases and J by 5 bases, with 11 bases between. CDR3 residues: CASSLASKGDEQYF. DNA for the CDR3: TGTGCCAGCAGCTTAGCCTCGAAAGGGGACGAGCAGTACTTC.

The chain employs TRBV10-3 and TRBJ2-2, with 11 bases that match TRBD2. This CDR3 comprises 15 residues. V dropped 4 bases and J dropped 7; count of bases not matched to a gene: 5. From germline, CDR1 is ENHRY and CDR2 SYGVKD. CDR3 sequence reads: CAISGSGRDDGELFF. DNA of the CDR3: TGTGCCATCAGTGGTAGCGGGAGGGATGACGGGGAGCTGTTTTTT.

This clone has only a few counts. V gene TRBV9 combines with J gene TRBJ1-1; D unclear. This CDR3 contains 12 residues. Trimming pared 7 bases from V and 4 bases from J, leaving 11 bases between. CDR1 is SGDLS, CDR2 YYNGEE, per germline. CDR3 nucleotides: TGTGCCAGCGGCCACGATGGCACTGAAGCTTTCTTT. It translates to CASGHDGTEAFF.

Here the CDR3 DNA reads TGTGCCAGTAGTATGCCACAGGGACCCCTCAATCAGCCCCAGCATTTT. Protein product: CASSMPQGPLNQPQHF. The V and J genes are TRBV19 and TRBJ1-5, with D possibly matching TRBD1 (6 bases). The CDR3 has 16 amino acids. Germline V gene lookup returns CDR1 LNHDA and CDR2 SQIVND (reference sequence). Trimming took 3 bases from V and 3 from J, leaving 15 bases between them.

This clone was found once. The chain employs TRBV18 and TRBJ1-1, with D perhaps TRBD1 (5 bases). The CDR3 loop spans 13 amino acids. Trimming pared 2 bases from V and 1 base from J, leaving 5 bases between. Per the germline V gene, CDR1 is KGHSH and CDR2 is LQKENI. In nucleotides, the CDR3 is TGTGCCAGCTCACCAACAGGGAACACTGAAGCTTTCTTT. This encodes CASSPTGNTEAFF.

The chain links TRBV10-3 to TRBJ1-6; 9 nucleotides match TRBD1. Germline CDR1 ENHRY, CDR2 SYGVKD. The CDR3 is 15 amino acids. The V segment lost 3 bases and the J segment 6 bases; nucleotides outside the gene matches: 3. CDR3 sequence: CAISEQGAGNSPLHF. Written as DNA, the CDR3 is TGTGCCATCAGTGAACAGGGGGCAGGTAATTCACCCCTCCACTTT.

V gene TRBV7-2 combines with J gene TRBJ1-1; D uncertain. This CDR3 is built from 14 residues. Per germline, CDR1 SGHTA and CDR2 FQGNSA. V was shortened by 5 bases and J by 3 bases, with 13 bases between the two germline ends. The CDR3 loop is CASSAAAFDTEAFF. For the CDR3, the DNA is TGTGCCAGCAGCGCCGCGGCTTTTGACACTGAAGCTTTCTTT. The entire variable domain, with the rest obtained from reference TRBV7-2 and TRBJ1-1, is as follows: GAGVSQSPSNKVTEKGKDVELRCDPISGHTALYWYRQSLGQGLEFLIYFQGNSAPDKSGLPSDRFSAERTGGSVSTLTIQRTQQEDSAVYLCASSAAAFDTEAFFGQGTRLTVV.

The gene calls are TRBV2 and TRBJ1-1; the D is unclear. From germline, CDR1 is SNHLY and CDR2 FYNNEI. Trimming stripped 2 bases from V and 4 bases from J, with 14 bases between. The CDR3 is 15 amino acids. This CDR3 reads CASSERETGATEAFF. In nucleotides, the CDR3 is TGTGCCAGCAGTGAACGGGAAACGGGTGCCACTGAAGCTTTCTTT.

J is TRBJ2-1 and V is TRBV19, with TRBD2 matching over 11 bases. Germline lookup yields CDR1 LNHDA and CDR2 SQIVND (reference sequence). Trimming removed 5 bases from V and 0 bases from J; junction bases left unmatched: 21. The CDR3 length is 22 residues. The CDR3 region has the DNA TGTGCCAGTAGTCCCCCCCCAGGAACTAGCGGGAGCCCCTGGGGCTCCTACAATGAGCAGTTCTTC. It yields the protein CASSPPPGTSGSPWGSYNEQFF.

The sample holds a few counts of this clone. J is TRBJ1-1 and V is TRBV4-2, with a tentative D call TRBD1 (5 bases). The V and J ends lost 5 bases and 1 base respectively, with 17 bases between them. The CDR3 consists of 16 residues. Looked up from germline, CDR1 is LGHNA and CDR2 is YNFKEQ. The CDR3 DNA reads as TGTGCCAGCAGCTCCCCTCTGCGGGGCGCGAACACTGAAGCTTTCTTT. This sequence encodes CASSSPLRGANTEAFF.

The chain has TRBV19 and TRBJ1-1, with TRBD1 matching 7 bases. The CDR3 runs to 14 residues. Germline V gene lookup returns CDR1 LNHDA and CDR2 SQIVND (reference sequence). The J segment lost 11 bases and the V segment lost 0 bases, leaving 9 bases of the junction unmatched. The CDR3 sequence is CASSIDRGQRDAFF. The CDR3 DNA follows: TGTGCCAGTAGTATAGATCGGGGACAGCGAGACGCTTTCTTT.

The rearrangement uses TRBV7-8 and TRBJ2-4, with D perhaps TRBD2 (5 bases). With 0 bases removed from V and 0 bases from J, the gap between germline ends came to 12 bases. The CDR3 covers 17 residues. Germline V lookup: CDR1 SGHVS, CDR2 FQNEAQ. The CDR3: CASSLARAGVAKNIQYF. Here the CDR3 DNA reads TGTGCCAGCAGCTTAGCCCGGGCCGGGGTAGCCAAAAACATTCAGTACTTC.